Listed below are T cell receptor beta chains from one sample, sequenced in a study of T cell repertoires in cytomegalovirus infection. Using its own MiXCR run on the reads, TCRdb lists one record per CDR3 protein. The sample has 380,000 or so distinct CDR3 sequences; about 35% are singletons. For these receptors, no antigen is known. Source: cultured PBMCs, taken from culture after CMV antigen stimulation. All receptors derive from a human donor in good health (CMV status not recorded). Some clones in this sample may be carry-over from other donors' samples. CDR3s include the opening cysteine and the closing phenylalanine or tryptophan. Each record gives: V gene, D gene, J gene, clone size, CDR3 protein, CDR3 DNA. D genes are given only for firm matches. Clone size is shown for a subset of rows, as once, few, many or a class of expanded clone.

V gene: TRBV7-2
D gene: TRBD2
J gene: TRBJ2-1
clone size: many
CDR3 protein: CASSYGGGYNEQFF
CDR3 DNA: TGTGCCAGCAGCTACGGCGGGGGGTACAATGAGCAGTTCTTC

V gene: TRBV30
D gene: NA
J gene: TRBJ2-1
clone size: NA
CDR3 protein: CAWSGYRWNEQFF
CDR3 DNA: TGTGCCTGGAGTGGCTATCGGTGGAATGAGCAGTTCTTC

V gene: TRBV10-2
D gene: NA
J gene: TRBJ1-1
clone size: once
CDR3 protein: CASSELGNTEAFF
CDR3 DNA: TGCGCCAGCAGTGAGTTGGGGAACACTGAAGCTTTCTTT

V gene: TRBV7-9
D gene: NA
J gene: TRBJ2-1
clone size: NA
CDR3 protein: CASSLDGVEQFF
CDR3 DNA: TGTGCCAGCAGCTTAGACGGAGTCGAGCAGTTCTTC

V gene: TRBV28
D gene: NA
J gene: TRBJ1-5
clone size: many
CDR3 protein: CASSLPGLIDGQPQHF
CDR3 DNA: TGTGCCAGCAGTTTACCGGGCCTTATAGACGGTCAGCCCCAGCATTTT

V gene: TRBV12-3/TRBV12-4
D gene: NA
J gene: TRBJ2-3
clone size: many
CDR3 protein: CASSLTGPPDTQYF
CDR3 DNA: TGTGCCAGCAGTCTGACCGGGCCCCCCGATACGCAGTATTTT

V gene: TRBV11-2
D gene: NA
J gene: TRBJ2-1
clone size: NA
CDR3 protein: CASSLYGQSYNEQFF
CDR3 DNA: TGTGCCAGCAGCTTATACGGGCAATCCTACAATGAGCAGTTCTTC

V gene: TRBV4-1
D gene: NA
J gene: TRBJ1-5
clone size: few
CDR3 protein: CASSQERWQPQHF
CDR3 DNA: TGCGCCAGCAGCCAGGAACGCTGGCAGCCCCAGCATTTT

V gene: TRBV6-1
D gene: NA
J gene: TRBJ2-1
clone size: NA
CDR3 protein: CASSPSFVPQGQFF
CDR3 DNA: TGTGCCAGCAGTCCCTCATTCGTCCCACAGGGGCAGTTCTTC

V gene: TRBV28
D gene: NA
J gene: TRBJ1-1
clone size: NA
CDR3 protein: CASTRLDLMNTEAFF
CDR3 DNA: TGTGCCAGCACCCGTTTGGATCTTATGAACACTGAAGCTTTCTTT

V gene: TRBV11-1
D gene: TRBD2
J gene: TRBJ2-1
clone size: few
CDR3 protein: CASSLDTGGSYNEQFF
CDR3 DNA: TGTGCCAGCAGCTTAGACACGGGAGGTTCTTACAATGAGCAGTTCTTC

V gene: TRBV24-1
D gene: TRBD1
J gene: TRBJ2-2
clone size: NA
CDR3 protein: CATSDPRTGKDTGELFF
CDR3 DNA: TGTGCCACCAGTGATCCTCGGACAGGGAAGGACACCGGGGAGCTGTTTTTT

V gene: TRBV7-2
D gene: TRBD1
J gene: TRBJ1-2
clone size: NA
CDR3 protein: CASSLNRDRGYGYTF
CDR3 DNA: TGTGCCAGCAGTCTCAACCGGGACAGGGGGTATGGCTACACCTTC

V gene: TRBV15
D gene: NA
J gene: TRBJ2-1
clone size: few
CDR3 protein: CATSREFGDNEQFF
CDR3 DNA: TGTGCCACCAGCAGAGAATTCGGGGACAATGAGCAGTTCTTC

V gene: TRBV7-2
D gene: TRBD1
J gene: TRBJ1-3
clone size: NA
CDR3 protein: CASSRQGTSGNTIYF
CDR3 DNA: TGTGCCAGCAGTCGACAGGGAACCTCTGGAAACACCATATATTTT

V gene: TRBV7-9
D gene: TRBD2
J gene: TRBJ2-1
clone size: NA
CDR3 protein: CASSPSGRASFF
CDR3 DNA: TGTGCCAGCAGCCCAAGCGGGAGGGCCTCGTTCTTC

V gene: TRBV7-2
D gene: NA
J gene: TRBJ2-3
clone size: few
CDR3 protein: CASSHARPNTQYF
CDR3 DNA: TGTGCCAGCAGCCATGCGCGCCCAAATACGCAGTATTTT

V gene: TRBV10-3
D gene: NA
J gene: TRBJ2-5
clone size: few
CDR3 protein: CAINGHNQETQYF
CDR3 DNA: TGTGCCATCAATGGACATAACCAAGAGACCCAGTACTTC

V gene: TRBV5-4
D gene: NA
J gene: TRBJ1-1
clone size: NA
CDR3 protein: CASSPGTATPKAFF
CDR3 DNA: TGTGCCAGCAGCCCCGGGACGGCCACCCCTAAAGCTTTCTTT

V gene: TRBV12-3/TRBV12-4
D gene: NA
J gene: TRBJ2-5
clone size: few
CDR3 protein: CASSYGTLQETQYF
CDR3 DNA: TGTGCCAGCAGCTATGGTACACTCCAAGAGACCCAGTACTTC

V gene: TRBV7-2
D gene: TRBD1
J gene: TRBJ2-2
clone size: many
CDR3 protein: CASSPPGGRRAGELFF
CDR3 DNA: TGTGCCAGCAGCCCGCCAGGGGGAAGGAGAGCCGGGGAGCTGTTTTTT

V gene: TRBV6-1
D gene: NA
J gene: TRBJ2-3
clone size: NA
CDR3 protein: CASSENFLGPDTQYF
CDR3 DNA: TGTGCCAGCAGTGAAAATTTCCTGGGCCCAGATACGCAGTATTTT

V gene: TRBV24-1
D gene: NA
J gene: TRBJ2-1
clone size: NA
CDR3 protein: CATSDLDGPYASSYNEQFF
CDR3 DNA: TGTGCCACCAGTGATCTCGATGGCCCCTACGCGAGCTCCTACAATGAGCAGTTCTTC

V gene: TRBV7-2
D gene: NA
J gene: TRBJ1-1
clone size: few
CDR3 protein: CASSFGDIGAFF
CDR3 DNA: TGTGCCAGCAGCTTCGGGGACATCGGGGCTTTCTTT

V gene: TRBV24-1
D gene: NA
J gene: TRBJ2-5
clone size: NA
CDR3 protein: CATSDLSQGGETQYF
CDR3 DNA: TGTGCCACCAGTGATTTATCGCAGGGTGGAGAGACCCAGTACTTC

V gene: TRBV7-9
D gene: NA
J gene: TRBJ1-4
clone size: NA
CDR3 protein: CASSFAPENEKLFF
CDR3 DNA: TGTGCCAGCAGCTTTGCTCCCGAAAATGAAAAACTGTTTTTT

V gene: TRBV20-1
D gene: NA
J gene: TRBJ1-2
clone size: NA
CDR3 protein: CSAMWDKVDGYTF
CDR3 DNA: TGCAGTGCTATGTGGGACAAAGTAGATGGCTACACCTTC

V gene: TRBV18
D gene: NA
J gene: TRBJ1-4
clone size: NA
CDR3 protein: CASSPRRGEKLFF
CDR3 DNA: TGTGCCAGCTCCCCCAGGCGGGGGGAAAAACTGTTTTTT

V gene: TRBV12-3/TRBV12-4
D gene: TRBD2
J gene: TRBJ2-2
clone size: NA
CDR3 protein: CASSTRGSGSDTGELFF
CDR3 DNA: TGTGCCAGCAGTACCCGAGGTAGCGGGAGTGATACCGGGGAGCTGTTTTTT

V gene: TRBV6-2/TRBV6-3
D gene: NA
J gene: TRBJ2-6
clone size: NA
CDR3 protein: CASSPSQAVGGANVLTF
CDR3 DNA: TGTGCCAGCAGCCCCTCACAAGCTGTGGGTGGGGCCAACGTCCTGACTTTC

V gene: TRBV20-1
D gene: NA
J gene: TRBJ2-4
clone size: NA
CDR3 protein: CSARGPALAKNIQYF
CDR3 DNA: TGCAGTGCTAGAGGACCAGCGCTAGCCAAAAACATTCAGTACTTC

V gene: TRBV28
D gene: NA
J gene: TRBJ2-7
clone size: few
CDR3 protein: CASSLYYEQYF
CDR3 DNA: TGTGCCAGCAGTTTATACTACGAGCAGTACTTC

V gene: TRBV6-6
D gene: TRBD2
J gene: TRBJ2-2
clone size: NA
CDR3 protein: CASSYTGLAGGELFF
CDR3 DNA: TGTGCCAGCAGTTACACTGGGCTAGCGGGAGGGGAGCTGTTTTTT

V gene: TRBV4-3
D gene: NA
J gene: TRBJ1-3
clone size: once
CDR3 protein: CASSPSAGVGNTIYF
CDR3 DNA: TGCGCCAGCAGCCCCTCAGCAGGGGTTGGAAACACCATATATTTT

V gene: TRBV3-1
D gene: TRBD1
J gene: TRBJ1-1
clone size: NA
CDR3 protein: CASSSGGAAEAFF
CDR3 DNA: TGTGCCAGCAGCTCAGGGGGCGCGGCTGAAGCTTTCTTT

V gene: TRBV4-2
D gene: NA
J gene: TRBJ2-2
clone size: many
CDR3 protein: CASSQDSGTGELFF
CDR3 DNA: TGTGCCAGCAGCCAAGATTCAGGCACCGGGGAGCTGTTTTTT

V gene: TRBV11-2
D gene: NA
J gene: TRBJ2-5
clone size: NA
CDR3 protein: CASSLEQGVGETQYF
CDR3 DNA: TGTGCCAGCAGCTTAGAGCAGGGTGTAGGTGAGACCCAGTACTTC

V gene: TRBV5-1
D gene: TRBD2
J gene: TRBJ2-1
clone size: NA
CDR3 protein: CAGTGGIRDNEQFF
CDR3 DNA: TGCGCCGGCACGGGAGGGATCAGGGACAATGAGCAGTTCTTC

V gene: TRBV19
D gene: NA
J gene: TRBJ2-1
clone size: few
CDR3 protein: CASRHRGSYNEQFF
CDR3 DNA: TGTGCCAGTAGACACCGGGGTTCCTACAATGAGCAGTTCTTC

V gene: TRBV11-2
D gene: NA
J gene: TRBJ1-2
clone size: few
CDR3 protein: CASRTNRANYGYTF
CDR3 DNA: TGTGCCAGCAGAACAAACAGGGCAAACTATGGCTACACCTTC

V gene: TRBV7-6
D gene: NA
J gene: TRBJ2-3
clone size: NA
CDR3 protein: CASSSEHPGAHQPDTQYF
CDR3 DNA: TGTGCCAGCAGCTCCGAACACCCGGGGGCGCATCAGCCAGATACGCAGTATTTT

V gene: TRBV7-6
D gene: TRBD2
J gene: TRBJ2-3
clone size: many
CDR3 protein: CASSRGAGDIRLAGGSDTQYF
CDR3 DNA: TGTGCCAGCAGCCGAGGGGCGGGCGACATAAGGCTAGCGGGAGGGTCAGATACGCAGTATTTT

V gene: TRBV24-1
D gene: TRBD1
J gene: TRBJ1-2
clone size: NA
CDR3 protein: CATSDAGQGAGYTF
CDR3 DNA: TGTGCCACCAGTGACGCCGGACAGGGAGCTGGCTACACCTTC

V gene: TRBV20-1
D gene: NA
J gene: TRBJ2-5
clone size: NA
CDR3 protein: CSANDAWFELQETQYF
CDR3 DNA: TGCAGTGCGAATGACGCCTGGTTTGAGCTCCAAGAGACCCAGTACTTC

V gene: TRBV10-3
D gene: NA
J gene: TRBJ2-1
clone size: once
CDR3 protein: CAISEGLWIF
CDR3 DNA: TGTGCCATCAGTGAGGGTCTCTGGATCTTC

V gene: TRBV3-1
D gene: TRBD1
J gene: TRBJ2-1
clone size: NA
CDR3 protein: CASSQSGTVLDEQFF
CDR3 DNA: TGTGCCAGCAGCCAATCCGGGACAGTACTCGATGAGCAGTTCTTC